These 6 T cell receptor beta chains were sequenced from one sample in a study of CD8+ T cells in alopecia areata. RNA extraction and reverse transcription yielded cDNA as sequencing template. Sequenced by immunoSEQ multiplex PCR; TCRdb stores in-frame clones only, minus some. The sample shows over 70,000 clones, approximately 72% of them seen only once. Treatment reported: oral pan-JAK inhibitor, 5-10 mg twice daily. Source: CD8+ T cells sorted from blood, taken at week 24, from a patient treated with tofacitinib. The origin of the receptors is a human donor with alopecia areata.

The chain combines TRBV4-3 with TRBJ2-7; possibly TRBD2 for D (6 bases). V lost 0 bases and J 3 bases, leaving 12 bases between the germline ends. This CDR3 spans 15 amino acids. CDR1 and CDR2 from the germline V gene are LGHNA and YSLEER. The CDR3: CASSQETSFVYEQYF. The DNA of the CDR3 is TGCGCCAGCAGCCAAGAGACTAGTTTCGTCTACGAGCAGTACTTC.

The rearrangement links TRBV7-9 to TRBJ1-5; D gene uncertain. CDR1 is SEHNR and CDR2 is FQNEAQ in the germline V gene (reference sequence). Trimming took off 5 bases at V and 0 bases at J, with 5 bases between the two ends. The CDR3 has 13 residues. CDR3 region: CASSSYSNQPQHF. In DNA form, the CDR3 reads TGTGCCAGCAGCAGCTATAGCAATCAGCCCCAGCATTTT.

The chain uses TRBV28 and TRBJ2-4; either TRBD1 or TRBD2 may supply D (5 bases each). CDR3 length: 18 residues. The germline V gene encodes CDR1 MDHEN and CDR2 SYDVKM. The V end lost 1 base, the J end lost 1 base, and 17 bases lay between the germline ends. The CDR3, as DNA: TGTGCCAGCAGTTTATTAGGGGAAGGAGGCCCGGCCAAAAACATTCAGTACTTC. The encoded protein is CASSLLGEGGPAKNIQYF.

CDR3 sequence: CASSQEGQTFYEQYF. CDR3 coding DNA: TGTGCCAGCAGCCAGGAGGGACAGACGTTCTACGAGCAGTACTTC. This chain connects TRBV14 to TRBJ2-7, with D possibly being TRBD1 (7 bases). Trimming removed 3 bases at V and 3 bases at J, with 15 bases between. The CDR3 is made up of 15 amino acids. The germline V gene has CDR1 SGHDN and CDR2 FVKESK.

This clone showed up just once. The CDR3, as DNA: TGTGCCAGCAGCCCCCCCGGGGCGAGCTATGGCTACACCTTC. It codes for CASSPPGASYGYTF. V is TRBV27 and J is TRBJ1-2; the D gene is possibly TRBD1 (5 bases). The CDR3 is 14 residues long. Germline CDR1 reads MNHEY; CDR2 reads SMNVEV (reference sequence). V lost 6 bases, J lost 4 bases, and 15 bases lay in between.

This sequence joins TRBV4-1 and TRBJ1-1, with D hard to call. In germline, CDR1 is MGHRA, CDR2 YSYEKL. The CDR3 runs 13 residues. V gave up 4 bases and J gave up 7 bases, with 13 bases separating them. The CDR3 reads CASSRDWGYEAFF. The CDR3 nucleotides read TGCGCCAGCAGCCGTGACTGGGGTTATGAAGCTTTCTTT.